Included here is one T cell receptor beta chain sequence, with context. The antigen remains unidentified. This sample is part of a study of cytomegalovirus exposure and HLA in healthy donors. Broader study findings: A later analysis found that most CMV-associated TCR beta chains appeared HLA-restricted.

V shed 3 bases and J 7 bases; nucleotides not matched to a gene: 9. The V gene's germline CDR1 is SGHNT and CDR2 YYREEE (reference sequence). CDR3 size: 16 residues. It was with 60 Vbeta and 13 Jbeta primers that the PCR ran. Method: immunoSEQ multiplex PCR; TCRdb's copy keeps in-frame clones and lacks some. The data show 150,000 to 200,000 clones, with roughly 87% seen just once and around 1.5% held by the top ten. The chain couples TRBV5-4 to TRBJ2-1; 11 bases fit TRBD2. Material for sequencing was PBMCs. This TCR was sampled from a girl aged 5 to 17 in good health and CMV-seropositive. The CDR3 here is CASSSALAGGPNEQFF. For the CDR3, the DNA is TGTGCCAGCAGCTCCGCCTTAGCGGGGGGGCCGAATGAGCAGTTCTTC.